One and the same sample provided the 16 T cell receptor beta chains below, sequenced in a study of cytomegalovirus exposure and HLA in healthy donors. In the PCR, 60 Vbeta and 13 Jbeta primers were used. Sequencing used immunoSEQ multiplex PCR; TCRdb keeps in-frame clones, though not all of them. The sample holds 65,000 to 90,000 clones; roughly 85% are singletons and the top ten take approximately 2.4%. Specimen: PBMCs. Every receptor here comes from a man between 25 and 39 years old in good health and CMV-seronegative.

This chain's CDR3 is CASSELTGEANEKLFF. CDR3 bases: TGTGCCAGCAGCGAGCTGACAGGGGAGGCTAATGAAAAACTGTTTTTT. The rearrangement uses TRBV7-9 and TRBJ1-4; 8 bases match TRBD1. Per germline, CDR1 SEHNR and CDR2 FQNEAQ (reference sequence). After removal of 5 bases from V and 3 bases from J, the junction contained 8 bases not matched to a gene. The CDR3 totals 16 residues.

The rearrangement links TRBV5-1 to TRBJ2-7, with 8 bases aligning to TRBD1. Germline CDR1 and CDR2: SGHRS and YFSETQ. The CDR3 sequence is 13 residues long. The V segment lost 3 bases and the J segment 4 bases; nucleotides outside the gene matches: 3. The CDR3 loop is CASSSRQGYEQYF. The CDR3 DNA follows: TGCGCCAGCAGCTCAAGACAGGGGTACGAGCAGTACTTC.

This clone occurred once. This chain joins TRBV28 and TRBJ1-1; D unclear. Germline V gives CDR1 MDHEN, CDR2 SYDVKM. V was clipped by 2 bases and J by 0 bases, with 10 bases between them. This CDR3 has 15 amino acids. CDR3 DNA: TGTGCCAGCAGTTTAGAAGGGAGCATGAACACTGAAGCTTTCTTT. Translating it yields CASSLEGSMNTEAFF. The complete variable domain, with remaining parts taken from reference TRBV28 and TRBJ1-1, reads DVKVTQSSRYLVKRTGEKVFLECVQDMDHENMFWYRQDPGLGLRLIYFSYDVKMKEKGDIPEGYSVSREKKERFSLILESASTNQTSMYLCASSLEGSMNTEAFFGQGTRLTVV.

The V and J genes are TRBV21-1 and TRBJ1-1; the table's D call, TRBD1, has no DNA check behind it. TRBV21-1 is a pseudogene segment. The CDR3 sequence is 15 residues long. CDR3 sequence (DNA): TGTGCCAGCAGCAAAAGGTCGGACAAGAACACTGAAGCTTTCTTT. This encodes CASSKRSDKNTEAFF.

CDR3 residues: CASSERDRGCEAFF. For the CDR3, the DNA is TGCGCCAGCAGTGAGAGGGACAGAGGATGTGAAGCTTTCTTT. This chain uses TRBV10-2 with TRBJ1-1; 7 bases fit TRBD1. Germline trimming cut 2 bases from V and 7 bases from J; bases unmatched to any gene: 7. The CDR3 length is 14 residues. CDR1 is WSHSY, CDR2 SAAADI, per germline.

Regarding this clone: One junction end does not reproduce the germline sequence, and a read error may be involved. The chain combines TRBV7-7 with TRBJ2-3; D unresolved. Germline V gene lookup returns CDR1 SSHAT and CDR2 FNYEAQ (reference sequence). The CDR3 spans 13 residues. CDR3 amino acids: CASSLHSSDTQYF. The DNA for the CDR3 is TGTGCTAGCAGCTTACACTCCTCAGATACGCAGTATTTT.

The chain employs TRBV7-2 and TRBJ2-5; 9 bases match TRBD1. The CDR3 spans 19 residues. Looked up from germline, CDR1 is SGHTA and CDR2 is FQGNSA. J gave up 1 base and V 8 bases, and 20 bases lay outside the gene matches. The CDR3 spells CASVRLADRGGLGQETQYF. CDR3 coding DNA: TGTGCCAGCGTACGATTAGCGGACAGGGGAGGTTTGGGCCAAGAGACCCAGTACTTC.

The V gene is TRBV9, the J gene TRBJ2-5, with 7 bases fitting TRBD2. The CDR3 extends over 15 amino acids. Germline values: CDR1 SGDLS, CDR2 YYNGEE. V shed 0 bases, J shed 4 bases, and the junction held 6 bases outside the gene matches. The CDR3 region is CASSVAGGVGETQYF. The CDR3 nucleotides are TGTGCCAGCAGCGTAGCGGGAGGAGTAGGAGAGACCCAGTACTTC.

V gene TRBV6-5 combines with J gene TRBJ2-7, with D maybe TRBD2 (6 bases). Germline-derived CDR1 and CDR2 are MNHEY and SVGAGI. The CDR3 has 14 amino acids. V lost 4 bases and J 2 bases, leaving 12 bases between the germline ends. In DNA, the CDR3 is TGTGCCAGCAGTTCAAGTTGGGAGGCCTACGAGCAGTACTTC. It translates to CASSSSWEAYEQYF.

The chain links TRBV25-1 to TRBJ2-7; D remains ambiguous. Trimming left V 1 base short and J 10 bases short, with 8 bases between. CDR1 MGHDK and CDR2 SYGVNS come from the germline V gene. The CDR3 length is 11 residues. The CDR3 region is CASSESPRQYF. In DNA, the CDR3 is TGTGCCAGCAGTGAATCCCCCAGACAGTACTTC.

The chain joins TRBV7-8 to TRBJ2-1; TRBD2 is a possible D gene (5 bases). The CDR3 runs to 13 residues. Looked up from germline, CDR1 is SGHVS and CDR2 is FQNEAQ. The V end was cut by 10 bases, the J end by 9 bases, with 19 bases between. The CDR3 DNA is TGTGCCAACTCGCCGGGGTTTACTGGTGAGCAGTTCTTC. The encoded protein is CANSPGFTGEQFF.

The CDR3, as DNA: TGCGCCAGCAGTGAGTCGGGGGCTACTAATGAAAAACTGTTTTTT. The encoded protein is CASSESGATNEKLFF. This rearrangement joins TRBV10-1 to TRBJ1-4; a possible D gene is TRBD1 (6 bases). The CDR3 has 15 residues. CDR1 WNHNN and CDR2 SYGVQD come from the germline V gene (reference sequence). V lost 0 bases and J lost 2, with 7 bases in between.

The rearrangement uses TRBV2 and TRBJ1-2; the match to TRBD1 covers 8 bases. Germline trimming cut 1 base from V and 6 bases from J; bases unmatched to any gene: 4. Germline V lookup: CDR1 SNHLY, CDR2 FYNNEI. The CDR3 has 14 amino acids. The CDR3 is CASSEERTGHGYTF. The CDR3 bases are TGTGCCAGCAGTGAAGAGCGGACAGGGCATGGCTACACCTTC.

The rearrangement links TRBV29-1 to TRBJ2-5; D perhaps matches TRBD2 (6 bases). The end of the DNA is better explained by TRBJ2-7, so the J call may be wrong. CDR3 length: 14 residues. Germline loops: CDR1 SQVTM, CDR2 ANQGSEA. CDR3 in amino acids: CSVVDPGASIEQYF. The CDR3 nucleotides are TGCAGCGTTGTGGATCCGGGAGCCAGTATCGAGCAGTACTTC.

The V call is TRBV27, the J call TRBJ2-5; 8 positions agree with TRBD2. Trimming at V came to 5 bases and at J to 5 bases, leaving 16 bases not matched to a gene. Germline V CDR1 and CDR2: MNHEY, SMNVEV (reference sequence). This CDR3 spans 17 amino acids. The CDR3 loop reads CASSPWGAGEFGETQYF. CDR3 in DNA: TGTGCCAGCAGTCCCTGGGGAGCGGGGGAGTTTGGGGAGACCCAGTACTTC.

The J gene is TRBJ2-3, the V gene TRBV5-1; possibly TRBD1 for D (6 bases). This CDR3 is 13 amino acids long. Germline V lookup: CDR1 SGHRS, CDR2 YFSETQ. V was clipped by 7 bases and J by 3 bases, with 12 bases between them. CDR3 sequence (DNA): TGCGCCAGCTTCCAGGGGTTGACAGATACGCAGTATTTT. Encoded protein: CASFQGLTDTQYF. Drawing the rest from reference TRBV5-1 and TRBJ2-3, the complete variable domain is KAGVTQTPRYLIKTRGQQVTLSCSPISGHRSVSWYQQTPGQGLQFLFEYFSETQRNKGNFPGRFSGRQFSNSRSEMNVSTLELGDSALYLCASFQGLTDTQYFGPGTRLTVL.